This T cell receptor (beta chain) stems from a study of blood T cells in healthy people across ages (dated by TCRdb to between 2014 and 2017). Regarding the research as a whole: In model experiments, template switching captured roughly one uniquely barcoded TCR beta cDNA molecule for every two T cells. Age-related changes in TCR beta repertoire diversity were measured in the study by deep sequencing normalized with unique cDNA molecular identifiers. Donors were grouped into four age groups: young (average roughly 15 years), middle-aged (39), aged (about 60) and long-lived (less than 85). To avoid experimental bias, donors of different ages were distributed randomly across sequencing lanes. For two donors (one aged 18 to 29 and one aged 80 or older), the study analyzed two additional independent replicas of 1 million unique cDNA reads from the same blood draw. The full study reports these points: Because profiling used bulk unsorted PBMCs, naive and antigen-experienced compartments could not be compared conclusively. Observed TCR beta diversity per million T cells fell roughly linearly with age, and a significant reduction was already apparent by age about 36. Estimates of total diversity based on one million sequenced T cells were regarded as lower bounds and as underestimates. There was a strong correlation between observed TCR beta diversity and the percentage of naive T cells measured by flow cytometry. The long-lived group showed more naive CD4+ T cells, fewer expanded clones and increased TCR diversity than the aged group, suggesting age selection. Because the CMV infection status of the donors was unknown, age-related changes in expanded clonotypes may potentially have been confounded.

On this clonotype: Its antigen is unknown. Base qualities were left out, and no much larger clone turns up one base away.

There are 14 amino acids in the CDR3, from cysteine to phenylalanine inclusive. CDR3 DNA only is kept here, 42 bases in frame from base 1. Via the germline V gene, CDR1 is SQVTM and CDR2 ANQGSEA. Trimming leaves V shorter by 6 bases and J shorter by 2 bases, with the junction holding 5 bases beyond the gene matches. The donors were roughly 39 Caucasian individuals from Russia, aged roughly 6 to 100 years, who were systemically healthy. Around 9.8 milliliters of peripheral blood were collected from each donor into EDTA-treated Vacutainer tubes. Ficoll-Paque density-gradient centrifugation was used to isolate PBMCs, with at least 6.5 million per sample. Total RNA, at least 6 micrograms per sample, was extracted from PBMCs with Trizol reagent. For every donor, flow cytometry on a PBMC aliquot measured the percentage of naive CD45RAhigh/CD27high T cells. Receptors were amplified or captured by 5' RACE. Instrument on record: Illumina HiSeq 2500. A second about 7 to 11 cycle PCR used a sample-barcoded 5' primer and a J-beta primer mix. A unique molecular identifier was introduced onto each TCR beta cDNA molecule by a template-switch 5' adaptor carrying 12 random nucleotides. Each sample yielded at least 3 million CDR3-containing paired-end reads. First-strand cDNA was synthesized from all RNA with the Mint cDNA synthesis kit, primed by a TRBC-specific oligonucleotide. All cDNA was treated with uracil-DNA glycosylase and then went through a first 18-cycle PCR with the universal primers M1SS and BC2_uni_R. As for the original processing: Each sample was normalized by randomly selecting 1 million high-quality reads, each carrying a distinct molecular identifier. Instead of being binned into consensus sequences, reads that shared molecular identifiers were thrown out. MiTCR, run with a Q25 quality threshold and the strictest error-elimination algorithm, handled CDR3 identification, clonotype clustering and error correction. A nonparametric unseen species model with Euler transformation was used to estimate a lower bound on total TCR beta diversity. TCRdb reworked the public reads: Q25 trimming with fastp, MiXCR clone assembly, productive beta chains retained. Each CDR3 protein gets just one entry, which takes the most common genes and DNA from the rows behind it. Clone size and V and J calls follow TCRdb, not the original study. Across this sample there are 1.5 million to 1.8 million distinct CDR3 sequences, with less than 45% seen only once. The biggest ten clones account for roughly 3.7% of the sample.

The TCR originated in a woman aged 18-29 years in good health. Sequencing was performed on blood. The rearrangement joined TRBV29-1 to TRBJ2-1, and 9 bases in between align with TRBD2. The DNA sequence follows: TGCAGCGTAGACCTAGCGGGACCCTACAATGAGCAGTTCTTC. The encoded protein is CSVDLAGPYNEQFF.